This T cell receptor beta chain was identified during a study of T cells in localized non-small cell lung cancer. Study results and caveats: Adjacent lung held a median 57 of the top 100 tumor clones. Uninvolved neighboring lung showed the greatest T cell clonality, exceeding tumor.

Regarding this clone: Its matching antigen is unknown.

CDR3 length: 14 amino acids. The V gene lost 5 bases and the J gene lost 0 bases, with 8 bases spanning the gap. Germline loops: CDR1 LNHDA, CDR2 SQIVND (reference sequence). Only in-frame clones appear in the TCRdb table, and some are missing; sequencing was by immunoSEQ multiplex PCR. The sample has 1,500 to 2,000 clones, less than 40% seen once. The genes are TRBV19 and TRBJ1-5; possible D gene TRBD1, 5 bases. Material: lung tumor tissue, obtained before any cancer treatment. The sequence derives from a woman aged 40 to 75 with stage II lung adenocarcinoma. In DNA, the CDR3 is TGTGCCAGTAGTGGGCAGGGTAGCAATCAGCCCCAGCATTTT. Amino acid sequence: CASSGQGSNQPQHF.